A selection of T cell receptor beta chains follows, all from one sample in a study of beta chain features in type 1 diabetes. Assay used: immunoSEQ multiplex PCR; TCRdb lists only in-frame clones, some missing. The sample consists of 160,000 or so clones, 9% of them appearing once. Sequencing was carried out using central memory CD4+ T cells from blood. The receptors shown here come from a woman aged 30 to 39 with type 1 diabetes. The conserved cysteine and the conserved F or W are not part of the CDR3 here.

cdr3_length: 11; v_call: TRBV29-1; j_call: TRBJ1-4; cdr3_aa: SVAHSTNEKLF
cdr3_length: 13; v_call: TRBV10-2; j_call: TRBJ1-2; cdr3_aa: ASSESGHLGWGYT
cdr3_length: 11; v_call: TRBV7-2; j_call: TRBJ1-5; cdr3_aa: ASRPDRDQPQH
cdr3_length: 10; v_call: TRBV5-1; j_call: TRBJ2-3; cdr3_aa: ASGTPSGGTY
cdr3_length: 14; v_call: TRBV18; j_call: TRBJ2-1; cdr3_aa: ASSPYVLAGKNEQF
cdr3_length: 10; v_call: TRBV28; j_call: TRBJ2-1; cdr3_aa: ASRGLPSEQF
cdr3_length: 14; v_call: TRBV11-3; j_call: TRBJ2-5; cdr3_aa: ASSLGIAGGQETQY
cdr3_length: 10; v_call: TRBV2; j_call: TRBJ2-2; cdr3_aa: ASVINTGELF
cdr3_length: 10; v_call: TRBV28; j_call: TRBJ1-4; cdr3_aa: AVGDRVDILF
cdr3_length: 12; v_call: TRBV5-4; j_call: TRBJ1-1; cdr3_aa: ASSPNIANTEAF
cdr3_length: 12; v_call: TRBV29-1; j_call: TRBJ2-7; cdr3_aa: SVERGAGVSEQY
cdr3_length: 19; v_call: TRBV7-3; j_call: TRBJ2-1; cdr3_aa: ASSVQGLAGFGIHSYNEQF
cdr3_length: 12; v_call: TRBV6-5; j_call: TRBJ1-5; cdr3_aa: ASSPVAANQPQH
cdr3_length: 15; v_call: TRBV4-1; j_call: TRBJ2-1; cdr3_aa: ASSQSSGRLLYNEQF
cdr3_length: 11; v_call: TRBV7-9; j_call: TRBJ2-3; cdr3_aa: ASSLERQHTQY
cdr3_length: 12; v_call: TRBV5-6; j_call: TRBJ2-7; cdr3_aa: ASSLDNPPYEQY
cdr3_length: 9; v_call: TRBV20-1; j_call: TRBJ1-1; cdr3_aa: SAIRGGTAF
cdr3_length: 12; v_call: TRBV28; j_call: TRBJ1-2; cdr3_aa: ASIPDRDRYGYT
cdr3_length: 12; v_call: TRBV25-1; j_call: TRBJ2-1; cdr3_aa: ASSDVQSYNEQF
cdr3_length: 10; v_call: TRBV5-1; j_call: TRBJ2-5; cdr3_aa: ASGTEQETQY
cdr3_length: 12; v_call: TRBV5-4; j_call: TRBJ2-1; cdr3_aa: ASSLREWGGEQF
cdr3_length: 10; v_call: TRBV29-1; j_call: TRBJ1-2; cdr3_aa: SVELQGDGYT
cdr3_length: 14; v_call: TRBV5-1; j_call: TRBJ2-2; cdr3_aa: ASSPVGQGNTGELF
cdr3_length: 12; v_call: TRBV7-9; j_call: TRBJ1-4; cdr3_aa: ASSFGQGGEKLF
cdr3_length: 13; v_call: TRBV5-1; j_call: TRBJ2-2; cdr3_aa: ASSLNRGLEGELF
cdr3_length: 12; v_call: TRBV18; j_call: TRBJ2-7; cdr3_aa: ASSTGGDSYEQY
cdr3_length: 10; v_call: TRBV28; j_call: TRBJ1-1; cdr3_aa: ASRRGNTEAF
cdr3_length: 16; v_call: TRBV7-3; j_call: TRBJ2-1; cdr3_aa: ASSVYPLRGGGVNEQF
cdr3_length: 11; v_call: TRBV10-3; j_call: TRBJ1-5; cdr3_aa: AIRQDSNQPQH
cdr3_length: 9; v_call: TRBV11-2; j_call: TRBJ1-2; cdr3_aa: ASSFRDGYT
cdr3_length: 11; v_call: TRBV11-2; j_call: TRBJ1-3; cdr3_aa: ASSPGSGNTIY
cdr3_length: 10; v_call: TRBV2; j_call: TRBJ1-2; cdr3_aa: ASKGEFYGYT
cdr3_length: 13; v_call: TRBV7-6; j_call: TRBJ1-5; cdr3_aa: ASSLVTGSNQPQH
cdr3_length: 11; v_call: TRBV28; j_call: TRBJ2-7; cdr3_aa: ASIAGGAYEQY
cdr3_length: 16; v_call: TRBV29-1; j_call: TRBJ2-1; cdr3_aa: SVDRLPGLAGGRGEQF
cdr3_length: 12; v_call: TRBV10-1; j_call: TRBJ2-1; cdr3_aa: ASSDGSGSNEQF
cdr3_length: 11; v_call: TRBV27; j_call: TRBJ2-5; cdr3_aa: ASSLDWEGTQY
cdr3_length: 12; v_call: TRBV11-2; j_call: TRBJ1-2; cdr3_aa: ASSLRGREDGYT
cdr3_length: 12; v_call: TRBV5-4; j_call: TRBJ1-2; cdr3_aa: ASSLNRGSYGYT
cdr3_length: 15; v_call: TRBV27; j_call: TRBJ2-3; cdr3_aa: ASSLRDSVEGTDTQY
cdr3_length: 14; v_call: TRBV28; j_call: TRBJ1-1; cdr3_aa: ASSPHVASGQGSAF
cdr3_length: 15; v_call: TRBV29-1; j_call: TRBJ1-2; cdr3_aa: SVGRKESPQGNYGYT
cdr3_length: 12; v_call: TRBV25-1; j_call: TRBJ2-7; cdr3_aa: ASSGQVLSYEQY
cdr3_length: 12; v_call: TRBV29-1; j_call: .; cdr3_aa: SVTPGQGASEQY
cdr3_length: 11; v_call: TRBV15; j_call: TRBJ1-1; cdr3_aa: ATSEGFATEAF
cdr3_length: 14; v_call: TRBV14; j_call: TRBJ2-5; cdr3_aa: ASSQVRGRGRETQY
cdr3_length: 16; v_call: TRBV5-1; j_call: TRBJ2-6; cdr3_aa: ASSVGTSGNSGANVLT
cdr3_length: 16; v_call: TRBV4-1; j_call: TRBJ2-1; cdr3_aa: ASSQDTGRGIMSYEQF
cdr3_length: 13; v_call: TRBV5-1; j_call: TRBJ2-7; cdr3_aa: ASSLQDTRGDEQY
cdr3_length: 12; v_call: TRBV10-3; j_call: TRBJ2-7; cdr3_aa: AISPSGGGYEQY
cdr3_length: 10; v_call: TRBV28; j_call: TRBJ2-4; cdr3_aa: APGLAKNIQY
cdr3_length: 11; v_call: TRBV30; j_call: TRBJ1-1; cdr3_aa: AWSVSMNTEAF
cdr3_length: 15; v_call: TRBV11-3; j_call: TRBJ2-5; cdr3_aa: ASSLGAGDRAQETQY
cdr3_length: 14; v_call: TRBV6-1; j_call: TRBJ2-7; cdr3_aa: ASSEARLAGTYEQY
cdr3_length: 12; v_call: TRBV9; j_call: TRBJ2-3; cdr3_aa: ASRGLASTDTQY
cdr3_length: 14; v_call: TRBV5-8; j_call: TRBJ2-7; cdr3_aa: ASSNDPDRGSYEQY
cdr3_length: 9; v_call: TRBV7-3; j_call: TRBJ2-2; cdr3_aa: ASSRSGELF
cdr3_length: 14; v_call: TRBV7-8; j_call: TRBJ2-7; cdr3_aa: ASSQRDGTLSYEQY
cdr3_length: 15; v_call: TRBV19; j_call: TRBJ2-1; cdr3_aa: ASSIDPPSGIPNEQF